This T cell receptor (beta chain) is drawn from a study of PD-L1 blockade in urothelial cancer. Synthetic TCR analog templates were added to each PCR reaction. Sequencing used immunoSEQ multiplex PCR; TCRdb keeps in-frame clones, though not all of them. The repertoire holds approximately 79,000 clones, with around 90% as singletons. This CDR3 contains 11 residues. The V and J ends lost 7 bases and 14 bases, in that order; junction bases with no gene match: 11. Germline lookup yields CDR1 DFQATT and CDR2 SNEGSKA (reference sequence). The time point: peripheral blood 6 weeks after treatment start. The sample here was PBMCs, taken around atezolizumab (anti-PD-L1) treatment. V gene TRBV20-1 combines with J gene TRBJ1-2; 9 bases are shared with TRBD1. This receptor was identified in a woman of 80 years or more with urothelial cancer. In nucleotides, the CDR3 is TGCAGTGGCCCGGGACAGGGAAGGCTAACCTTC. Translated, it gives CSGPGQGRLTF.